These T cell receptor beta chains were read from a single sample in a study of blood T cell repertoires in COVID-19. Sequencing used immunoSEQ multiplex PCR; TCRdb keeps in-frame clones, though not all of them. The sample carries tens of thousands of clones, 70% to 90% recorded once. Material: peripheral blood. All receptors derive from a human donor in a cohort sampled during active COVID-19. CDR3s include the opening cysteine and the closing phenylalanine or tryptophan.

V: TRBV27; J: TRBJ1-5; CDR3: CASSQSNQPQHF
V: TRBV6-5; J: TRBJ2-2; CDR3: CASSRRLGAGELFF
V: TRBV30; J: TRBJ2-2; CDR3: CAWNRDTGELFF
V: TRBV5-4; J: TRBJ2-3; CDR3: CASSSLPGQTTDTQYF
V: TRBV5-1; J: TRBJ2-1; CDR3: CASSLATTSNEQFF
V: TRBV6-5; J: TRBJ1-6; CDR3: CASTGDTVNSPLHF
V: TRBV6-5; J: TRBJ2-3; CDR3: CATRDRVRADTQYF
V: TRBV13; J: TRBJ2-1; CDR3: CASSGGTSGDNEQFF
V: TRBV27; J: TRBJ1-5; CDR3: CASSQTGTYSNQPQHF
V: TRBV5-5; J: TRBJ1-2; CDR3: CASSPEGQGNGYTF
V: TRBV19; J: TRBJ1-1; CDR3: CASSSPGQRLEAFF
V: TRBV18; J: TRBJ1-1; CDR3: CASSPGTGGTEAFF
V: TRBV11-3; J: TRBJ2-6; CDR3: CASSSGANVLTF
V: TRBV5-1; J: TRBJ1-1; CDR3: CASSWGGLRGTEAFF
V: TRBV12-3/TRBV12-4; J: TRBJ1-6; CDR3: CASSLRTGSPLHF
V: TRBV7-9; J: TRBJ2-5; CDR3: CASSSNQETQYF
V: TRBV27; J: TRBJ2-7; CDR3: CASTPTGTGNYEQYF
V: TRBV27; J: TRBJ2-7; CDR3: CATRKTGTEAYEQYF
V: TRBV28; J: TRBJ1-6; CDR3: CASSWDRGRGSPLHF
V: TRBV5-5; J: TRBJ1-2; CDR3: CASSSDRVSRGYTF
V: TRBV9; J: TRBJ1-1; CDR3: CASSAGGSGEGEAFF
V: TRBV29-1; J: TRBJ1-2; CDR3: CSVGRTGVDGYTF
V: TRBV9; J: TRBJ2-2; CDR3: CASSATSGVGELFF
V: TRBV18; J: TRBJ1-5; CDR3: CASSPTPGQGSDQPQHF